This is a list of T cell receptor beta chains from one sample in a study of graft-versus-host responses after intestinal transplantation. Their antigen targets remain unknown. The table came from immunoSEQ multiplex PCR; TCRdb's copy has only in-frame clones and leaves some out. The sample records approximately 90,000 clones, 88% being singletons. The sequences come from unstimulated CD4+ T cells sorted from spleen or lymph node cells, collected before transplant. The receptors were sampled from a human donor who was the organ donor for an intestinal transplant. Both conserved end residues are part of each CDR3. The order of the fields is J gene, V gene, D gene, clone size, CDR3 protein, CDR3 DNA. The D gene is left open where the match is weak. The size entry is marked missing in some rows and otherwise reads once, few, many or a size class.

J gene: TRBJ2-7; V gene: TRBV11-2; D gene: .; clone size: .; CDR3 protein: CASSRNYVHSSYEQYF; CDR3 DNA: TGTGCCAGCAGCCGCAATTATGTGCATAGCTCCTACGAGCAGTACTTC
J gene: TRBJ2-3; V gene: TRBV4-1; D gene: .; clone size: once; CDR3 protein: CASSQVGGKTDTQYF; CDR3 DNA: TGCGCCAGCAGCCAAGTCGGCGGAAAGACAGATACGCAGTATTTT
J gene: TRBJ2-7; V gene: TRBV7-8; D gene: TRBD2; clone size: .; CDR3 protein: CASSQREGTYEQYF; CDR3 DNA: TGTGCCAGCAGTCAGCGGGAGGGGACCTACGAGCAGTACTTC
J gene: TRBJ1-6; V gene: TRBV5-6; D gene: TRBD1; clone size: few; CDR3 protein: CASRRQGIGSPLHF; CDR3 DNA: TGTGCCAGCAGACGACAGGGGATCGGATCACCCCTCCACTTT
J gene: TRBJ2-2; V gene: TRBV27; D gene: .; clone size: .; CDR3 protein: CASQAGLASTGELFF; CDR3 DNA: TGTGCCAGCCAGGCAGGGCTAGCGAGCACCGGGGAGCTGTTTTTT
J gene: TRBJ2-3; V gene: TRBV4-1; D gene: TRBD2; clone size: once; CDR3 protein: CASSQEGGGSTDTQYF; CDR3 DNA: TGCGCCAGCAGCCAAGAGGGCGGGGGATCCACAGATACGCAGTATTTT
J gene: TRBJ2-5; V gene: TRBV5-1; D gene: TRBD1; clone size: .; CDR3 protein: CASSGRTGVRQETQYF; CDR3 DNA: TGCGCCAGCAGCGGACGGACAGGGGTTCGCCAAGAGACCCAGTACTTC
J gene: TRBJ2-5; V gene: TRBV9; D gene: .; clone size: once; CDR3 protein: CASSVGTLDLETQYF; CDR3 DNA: TGTGCCAGCAGCGTCGGGACATTGGACCTAGAGACCCAGTACTTC
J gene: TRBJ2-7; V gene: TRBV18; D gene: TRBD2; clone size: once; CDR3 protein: CASSYPRGGIHEQYF; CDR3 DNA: TGTGCCAGCTCATATCCCCGGGGGGGCATACACGAGCAGTACTTC
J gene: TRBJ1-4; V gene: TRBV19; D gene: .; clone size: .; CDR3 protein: CASTQVRGEKLFF; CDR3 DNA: TGTGCCAGTACACAAGTCAGAGGGGAAAAACTGTTTTTT
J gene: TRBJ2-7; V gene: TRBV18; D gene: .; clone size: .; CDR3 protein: CASSPTLAYTYEQYF; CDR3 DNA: TGTGCCAGCTCACCAACGCTAGCGTACACCTACGAGCAGTACTTC
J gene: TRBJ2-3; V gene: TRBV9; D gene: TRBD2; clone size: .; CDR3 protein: CASSGRDLAGADTQYF; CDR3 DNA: TGTGCCAGCAGCGGGAGGGACTTAGCGGGGGCAGATACGCAGTATTTT
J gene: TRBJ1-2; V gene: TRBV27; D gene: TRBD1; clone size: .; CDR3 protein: CASRGGRQGANYGYTF; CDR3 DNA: TGTGCCAGCAGGGGGGGCAGACAGGGGGCTAACTATGGCTACACCTTC
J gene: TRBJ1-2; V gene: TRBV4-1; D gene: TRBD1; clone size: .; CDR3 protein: CASSQPGQARYGYTF; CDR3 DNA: TGCGCCAGCAGCCAGCCCGGACAGGCTCGCTATGGCTACACCTTC
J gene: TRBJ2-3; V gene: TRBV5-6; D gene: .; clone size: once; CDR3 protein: CASSLVGTSDTDTQYF; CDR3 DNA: TGTGCCAGCAGCTTGGTGGGGACATCGGACACAGATACGCAGTATTTT
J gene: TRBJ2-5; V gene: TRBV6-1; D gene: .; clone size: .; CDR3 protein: CASRHSQETQYF; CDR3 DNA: TGTGCCAGCAGGCACAGTCAAGAGACCCAGTACTTC
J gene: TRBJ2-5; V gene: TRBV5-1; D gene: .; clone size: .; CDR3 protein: CASSSITGLWKTQYF; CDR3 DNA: TGCGCCAGCAGCTCAATAACAGGGTTGTGGAAGACCCAGTACTTC
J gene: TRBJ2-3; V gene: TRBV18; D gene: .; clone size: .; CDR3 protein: CASSSSWGGQDTQYF; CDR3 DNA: TGTGCCAGCTCATCATCCTGGGGGGGCCAGGATACGCAGTATTTT
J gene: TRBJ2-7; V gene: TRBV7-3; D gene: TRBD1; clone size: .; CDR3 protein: CASSLIEGAGEQYF; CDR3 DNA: TGTGCCAGCAGCTTAATTGAGGGGGCAGGGGAGCAGTACTTC
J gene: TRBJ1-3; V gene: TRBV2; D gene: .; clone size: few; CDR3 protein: CASSGGGNTIYF; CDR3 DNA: TGTGCCAGCAGTGGAGGAGGAAACACCATATATTTT
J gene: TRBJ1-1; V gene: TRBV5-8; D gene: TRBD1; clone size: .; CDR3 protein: CASSTETGSWSEAFF; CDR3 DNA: TGTGCCAGCAGCACAGAGACAGGGAGCTGGTCTGAAGCTTTCTTT
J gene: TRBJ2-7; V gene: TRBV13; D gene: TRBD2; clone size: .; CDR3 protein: CASRPAGDSSPDF; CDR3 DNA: TGTGCCAGCAGACCAGCGGGAGATTCTAGTCCGGACTTC
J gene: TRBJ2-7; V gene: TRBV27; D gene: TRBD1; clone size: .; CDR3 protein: CASSFRDSLPYF; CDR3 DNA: TGTGCCAGCAGTTTCCGGGACAGTCTGCCGTACTTC
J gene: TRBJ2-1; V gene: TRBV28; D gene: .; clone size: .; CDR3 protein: CASSSGAKEQFF; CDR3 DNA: TGTGCCAGCAGCTCAGGGGCAAAAGAGCAGTTCTTC
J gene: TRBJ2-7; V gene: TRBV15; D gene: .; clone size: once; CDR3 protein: CATSMDTREQYF; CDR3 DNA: TGTGCCACCAGCATGGACACCCGCGAGCAGTACTTC
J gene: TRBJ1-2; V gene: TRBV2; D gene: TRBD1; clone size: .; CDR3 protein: CASGARDRGLGGYTF; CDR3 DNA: TGTGCCAGCGGGGCCCGGGACAGGGGCCTGGGTGGCTACACCTTC
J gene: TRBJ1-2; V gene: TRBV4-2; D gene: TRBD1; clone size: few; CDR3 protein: CASSQVPAGQPHGYTF; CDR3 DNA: TGTGCCAGCAGCCAAGTCCCCGCGGGACAGCCCCATGGCTACACCTTC
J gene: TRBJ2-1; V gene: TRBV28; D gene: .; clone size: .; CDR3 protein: CASSLEGEQFF; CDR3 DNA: TGTGCCAGCAGTTTGGAGGGGGAGCAGTTCTTC
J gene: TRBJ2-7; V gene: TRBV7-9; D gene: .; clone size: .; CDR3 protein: CASSKNNTSSYEQYF; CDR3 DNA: TGTGCCAGCAGCAAAAACAATACAAGCTCCTACGAGCAGTACTTC